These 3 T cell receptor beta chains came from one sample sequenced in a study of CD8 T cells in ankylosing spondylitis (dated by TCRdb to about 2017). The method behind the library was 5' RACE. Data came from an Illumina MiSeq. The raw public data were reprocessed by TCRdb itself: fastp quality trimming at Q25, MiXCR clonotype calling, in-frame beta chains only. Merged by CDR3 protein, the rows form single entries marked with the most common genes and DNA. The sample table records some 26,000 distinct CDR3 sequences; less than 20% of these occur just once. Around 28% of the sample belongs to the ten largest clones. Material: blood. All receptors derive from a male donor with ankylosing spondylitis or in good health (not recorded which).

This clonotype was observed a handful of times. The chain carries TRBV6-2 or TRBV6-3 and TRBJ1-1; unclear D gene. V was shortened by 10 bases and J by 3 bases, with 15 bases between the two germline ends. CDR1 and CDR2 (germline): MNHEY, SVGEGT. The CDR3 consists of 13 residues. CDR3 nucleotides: TGTGCCACCGTAGGAACCTCGGACACTGAAGCTTTCTTT. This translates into CATVGTSDTEAFF.

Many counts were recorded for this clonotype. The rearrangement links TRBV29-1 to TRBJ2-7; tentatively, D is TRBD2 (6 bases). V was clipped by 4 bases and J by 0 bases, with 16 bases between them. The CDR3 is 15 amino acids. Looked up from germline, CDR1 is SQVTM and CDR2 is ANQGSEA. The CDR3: CSVGKVRGSSYEQYF. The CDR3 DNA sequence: TGCAGCGTTGGAAAGGTGCGGGGCAGCTCCTACGAGCAGTACTTC.

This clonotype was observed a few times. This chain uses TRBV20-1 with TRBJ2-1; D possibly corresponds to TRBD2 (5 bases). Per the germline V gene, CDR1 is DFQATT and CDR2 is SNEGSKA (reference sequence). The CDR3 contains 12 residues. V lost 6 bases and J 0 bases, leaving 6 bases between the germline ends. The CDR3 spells CSAGVSYNEQFF. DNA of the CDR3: TGCAGTGCCGGGGTCTCCTACAATGAGCAGTTCTTC.